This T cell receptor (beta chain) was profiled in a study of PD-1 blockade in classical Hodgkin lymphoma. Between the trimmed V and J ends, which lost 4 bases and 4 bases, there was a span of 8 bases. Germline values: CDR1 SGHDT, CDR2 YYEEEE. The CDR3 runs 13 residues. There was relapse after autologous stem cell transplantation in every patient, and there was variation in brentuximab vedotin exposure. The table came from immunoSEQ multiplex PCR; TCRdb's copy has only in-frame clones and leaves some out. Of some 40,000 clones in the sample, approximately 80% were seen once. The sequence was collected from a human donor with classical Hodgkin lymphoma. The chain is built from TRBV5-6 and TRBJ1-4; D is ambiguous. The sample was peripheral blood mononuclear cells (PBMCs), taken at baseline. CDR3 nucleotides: TGTGCCAGCAGCCGACGGGTTAATGAAAAACTGTTTTTT. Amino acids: CASSRRVNEKLFF.